A selection of T cell receptor beta chains follows, all from one sample in a study of OX40 agonist ivuxolimab in advanced cancers. The data were produced by immunoSEQ multiplex PCR, yet TCRdb's version contains in-frame clones alone and is incomplete. Among tens of thousands of clones listed, 80% to 90% were seen once. This material consisted of CD4+ or CD8+ T cells sorted from blood, taken in a trial of the OX40 agonist ivuxolimab. Every receptor here comes from an adult with an advanced solid tumor such as melanoma, head and neck, liver or kidney cancer. CDR3s include the opening cysteine and the closing phenylalanine or tryptophan. The D gene is left open where the match is weak. Rows may omit the clone size; those that give it use once, few, many or a size class.

J gene | clone size | D gene | V gene | CDR3 DNA | CDR3 protein
TRBJ2-1 | . | . | TRBV2 | TGTGCCAGCAGGCCAGGGGTGGCAGAGCAGTTCTTC | CASRPGVAEQFF
TRBJ1-5 | medium-sized | . | TRBV4-1 | TGCGCCAGCAGCCAAGAGAGGGTCGGGAGTCAGCCCCAGCATTTT | CASSQERVGSQPQHF
TRBJ1-4 | few | TRBD1 | TRBV6-5 | TGTGCCAGCAGTTCCCTGACAGGGAGGAGTGAAAAACTGTTTTTT | CASSSLTGRSEKLFF
TRBJ1-6 | . | TRBD1 | TRBV28 | TGTGCCAGCAGGAGAACAACAGGGGTTCATTCACCCCTCCACTTT | CASRRTTGVHSPLHF
TRBJ2-7 | . | . | TRBV6-1 | TGTGCCAGCAGTGAAAGTGAGGCGGCAGGGAGGTGGCAGTACTTC | CASSESEAAGRWQYF
TRBJ2-7 | . | . | TRBV6-5 | TGTGCCAGCAGTGAAGCGCCCTCCTACGAGCAGTACTTC | CASSEAPSYEQYF
TRBJ1-3 | few | TRBD1 | TRBV10-2 | TGCGCCAGCAGCGACAGGGGCTCTGGAAACACCATATATTTT | CASSDRGSGNTIYF
TRBJ2-3 | . | TRBD2 | TRBV4-1 | TGCGCCAGCAGCCAAGATCGAAGACTAGCGGGGATAGTGGATACGCAGTATTTT | CASSQDRRLAGIVDTQYF
TRBJ2-4 | . | TRBD1 | TRBV5-1 | TGCGCCAGCAGCTTGACGACCGTTAGTGGCAGGGGGTCGGGCAAAAACATTCAGTACTTC | CASSLTTVSGRGSGKNIQYF
TRBJ2-7 | . | . | TRBV5-1 | TGCGCCAGCAAGCAATCCAGGGAGCAGTACTTC | CASKQSREQYF
TRBJ2-7 | . | . | TRBV2 | TGTGCCAGCAGTCCCGCTATGGACGCGAACGAGCAGTACTTC | CASSPAMDANEQYF
TRBJ2-2 | . | TRBD1 | TRBV9 | TGTGCCAGCAGCACCCCCGGGACAGGGAGCACCGGGGAGCTGTTTTTT | CASSTPGTGSTGELFF
TRBJ2-5 | once | . | TRBV2 | TGTGCCAGCAGTGTGATATTAGAGACCCAGTACTTC | CASSVILETQYF
TRBJ1-2 | . | . | TRBV18 | TGTGCCAGCTCACCGGATTTGAGGACAACGAACTATGGCTACACCTTC | CASSPDLRTTNYGYTF
TRBJ2-1 | . | . | TRBV29-1 | TGCAGCGTTGGCGGGGAGGGGGGCGATGAGAAGAGTGAGCAGTTCTTC | CSVGGEGGDEKSEQFF
TRBJ2-3 | . | . | TRBV19 | TGTGCCAGTAGCCCGACCCTGGGGGTGCAGTATTTT | CASSPTLGVQYF
TRBJ2-3 | few | . | TRBV4-1 | TGCGCCAGCAGCCAAGATCGCACAGGCACAGATACGCAGTATTTT | CASSQDRTGTDTQYF
TRBJ2-4 | . | . | TRBV28 | TGTGCCAGCAGCACCCCTCGTCCGAGGACCGTTCAGTACTTC | CASSTPRPRTVQYF